The 24 T cell receptor beta chains in this list originate from one sample, sequenced in a study of blood T cell repertoires in COVID-19. Assay: immunoSEQ multiplex PCR; the TCRdb copy retains only in-frame clones and omits some. The sample includes approximately 330,000 clones, roughly 90% of them seen just once. Sequences were obtained from peripheral blood. Receptors were obtained from a man aged 25 to 40 with COVID-19, enrolled during active disease.

The chain couples TRBV11-3 to TRBJ1-2; D is perhaps TRBD1 (5 bases). Germline V gene sequence: CDR1 SGHNT, CDR2 YENEEA. This CDR3 has 15 residues. V was trimmed by 2 bases and J by 4 bases, leaving 14 bases between them. The DNA for the CDR3 is TGTGCCAGCAGCTTATGGATTGGGGGGTGCTATGGCTACACCTTC. Its protein product is CASSLWIGGCYGYTF.

The V gene is TRBV24-1, the J gene TRBJ2-3; TRBD1 matches 12 bases. The CDR3 contains 16 residues. V lost 3 bases and J lost 7; bases outside the gene matches: 7. Germline V gives CDR1 KGHDR, CDR2 SFDVKD. DNA for the CDR3: TGTGCCACCAGTGATCCCGGGACAGGGGGCGTTAATACGCAGTATTTT. It specifies CATSDPGTGGVNTQYF.

The V gene is TRBV21-1, the J gene TRBJ2-1; no DNA check was done on the table's D call, TRBD1. TRBV21-1 is marked as a pseudogene. CDR3 length: 16 residues. The CDR3 bases are TGTGCCAGCAGCATCTACAGGGGGAGAACCTACAATGAGCAGTTCTTC. Protein sequence: CASSIYRGRTYNEQFF.

The table lists this clone with many counts. The sample contains more than one DNA sequence encoding this CDR3. The J gene is TRBJ2-7, the V gene TRBV15; D is possibly TRBD2 (6 bases). This CDR3 spans 14 amino acids. V gave up 1 base and J gave up 6 bases, with 13 bases separating them. CDR1 is LNHNV and CDR2 is YYDKDF in the germline V gene (reference sequence). The CDR3 DNA reads as TGTGCCACCAGCAGAGGCGGTCAGGGAGGCGAGCAGTACTTC. Amino acids: CATSRGGQGGEQYF.

This sequence joins TRBV3-1 (or the pseudogene TRBV3-2) and TRBJ2-7; 7 nucleotides match TRBD1. CDR3 length equals 17 residues. Unmatched junction bases numbered 12, after V lost 1 base and J lost 3 bases. CDR1 is LGHDT, CDR2 YNNKEL, per germline (reference sequence). The CDR3 DNA is TGTGCCAGCAGCCAAGGAAACCAAGACAGGGATGGCTACGAGCAGTACTTC. As protein: CASSQGNQDRDGYEQYF.

In its sample, this clone was seen a few times. The CDR3 sequence: CASSFLAGLAGETQYF. The CDR3 DNA reads as TGCGCCAGCAGCTTCTTGGCCGGACTAGCGGGAGAGACCCAGTACTTC. The chain carries TRBV5-1 and TRBJ2-5; TRBD2 aligns across 11 bases. There are 16 residues in the CDR3. V lost 2 bases, J lost 4 bases, and 7 bases stayed unmatched. Per germline, CDR1 SGHRS and CDR2 YFSETQ.

This chain joins TRBV30 and TRBJ1-1; D call uncertain. The germline V gene encodes CDR1 GTSNPN and CDR2 SVGIG (reference sequence). This CDR3 spans 15 amino acids. The ends were cut back, 2 bases at V and 0 bases at J, with 13 bases in the middle. The CDR3 spells CAWSTPSLVNTEAFF. As DNA, the CDR3 is TGTGCCTGGAGTACTCCTTCTTTAGTGAACACTGAAGCTTTCTTT.

This chain connects TRBV12-3 or TRBV12-4 to TRBJ1-2; TRBD1 is a possible D gene (5 bases). The CDR3 has 13 residues. The germline V and J ends were trimmed by 3 bases and 6 bases, with 11 bases remaining between them. CDR3 residues: CASSFREGDGYTF. DNA for the CDR3: TGTGCCAGCAGTTTCAGGGAGGGTGATGGCTACACCTTC.

This chain links TRBV5-4 with TRBJ2-4; a weak D match, TRBD2 (6 bases). The germline V gene encodes CDR1 SGHNT and CDR2 YYREEE (reference sequence). V was cut by 2 bases and J by 3 bases, with 15 bases left in between. There are 16 residues in the CDR3. CDR3 DNA sequence: TGTGCCAGCAGCTTCGGAGGGGCGGAGGGCAAAAACATTCAGTACTTC. Residues: CASSFGGAEGKNIQYF.

This sequence joins TRBV18 and TRBJ2-1, with 12 nucleotides matching TRBD2. Germline values: CDR1 KGHSH, CDR2 LQKENI. The CDR3 consists of 16 residues. The ends lost 2 bases at V and 10 bases at J; junction bases unmatched: 9. The CDR3 DNA reads TGTGCCAGCTCACCAATTGAACTAGCGGGGGGCTACGAGCAGTTCTTC. This gives the protein CASSPIELAGGYEQFF.

The gene calls are TRBV3-1 (or the pseudogene TRBV3-2) and TRBJ2-7; D is possibly TRBD2 (5 bases). The CDR3 has 12 residues. V lost 5 bases to trimming and J lost 7 bases, with 12 bases between them. Germline CDR1 and CDR2: LGHDT and YNNKEL (reference sequence). CDR3 protein: CASSEGMREQYF. In nucleotides, the CDR3 is TGTGCCAGCAGCGAGGGTATGAGGGAGCAGTACTTC.

This clone was counted a few times. The chain carries TRBV4-1 and TRBJ1-2; TRBD1 is a possible D gene (6 bases). The CDR3 has 15 residues. The V end lost 1 base, the J end lost 2 bases, and 11 bases lay between the germline ends. Germline CDR1 reads MGHRA; CDR2 reads YSYEKL. CDR3 in amino acids: CASSQGAGANYGYTF. The CDR3 nucleotides read TGCGCCAGCAGCCAAGGCGCAGGGGCCAACTATGGCTACACCTTC.

The rearrangement uses TRBV27 and TRBJ2-7; D might be TRBD2 (5 bases). Trimming took 4 bases from V and 2 from J, leaving 9 bases between them. This CDR3 is built from 13 residues. Germline V gene lookup returns CDR1 MNHEY and CDR2 SMNVEV (reference sequence). The CDR3 loop is CASSYRGTYEQYF. The CDR3 nucleotides are TGTGCCAGCAGTTATCGGGGAACCTACGAGCAGTACTTC.

The V gene is TRBV2, the J gene TRBJ2-3; tentatively, D is TRBD2 (6 bases). Germline V CDR1 and CDR2: SNHLY, FYNNEI. Trimming took 9 bases from V and 2 from J, leaving 15 bases between them. The length of the CDR3 is 14 residues. The CDR3 region has the DNA TGTGCCAGTACTGCTTGGGGGGTCACAGATACGCAGTATTTT. It encodes CASTAWGVTDTQYF.

This chain uses TRBV27 with TRBJ1-1; D ambiguous. The V end lost 4 bases, the J end lost 0 bases, and 12 bases lay between the germline ends. The CDR3 consists of 15 residues. Germline CDR1 is MNHEY and CDR2 is SMNVEV (reference sequence). CDR3 in DNA: TGTGCCAGCAGTTACTACGCTAAGATGAACACTGAAGCTTTCTTT. Protein product: CASSYYAKMNTEAFF.

The CDR3: CASSPGVPPGLLTF. The CDR3 region has the DNA TGTGCCAGCAGCCCGGGGGTCCCTCCCGGACTCCTCACCTTC. V is TRBV7-9 and J is TRBJ1-2; tentatively, D is TRBD1 (5 bases). Trimming removed 5 bases at V and 13 bases at J, with 23 bases between. CDR1 and CDR2 (germline): SEHNR, FQNEAQ (reference sequence). The CDR3 runs to 14 residues.

The V and J genes are TRBV7-2 and TRBJ1-3, with D perhaps matching TRBD1 (5 bases). The V and J ends lost 4 bases and 4 bases respectively, with 14 bases between them. There are 15 residues in the CDR3. CDR1 and CDR2 from the germline V gene are SGHTA and FQGNSA. CDR3 DNA sequence: TGTGCCAGCAGCTCTACCCCAGGGTCCGGAAACACCATATATTTT. Its translation is CASSSTPGSGNTIYF.

The rearrangement joins TRBV27 to TRBJ2-2; TRBD1 agrees at 7 bases. V dropped 4 bases and J dropped 3; count of bases not matched to a gene: 8. This CDR3 contains 16 residues. In germline, CDR1 is MNHEY, CDR2 SMNVEV (reference sequence). The CDR3 bases are TGTGCCAGCAGTTCACAGGGGTGGTATTACACCGGGGAGCTGTTTTTT. This encodes CASSSQGWYYTGELFF.

This clone appeared a few times. The J gene is TRBJ2-3, the V gene TRBV6-6; TRBD2 matches at 7 bases. V dropped 5 bases and J dropped 6; count of bases not matched to a gene: 11. This CDR3 region has 15 residues. In germline, CDR1 is MNHNY, CDR2 SVGAGI (reference sequence). The CDR3 DNA is TGTGCCAGCAGTCCCAGCGGGACCGACTCCGATACGCAGTATTTT. Translation: CASSPSGTDSDTQYF.

V and J are TRBV6-4 and TRBJ2-3; a weak D match, TRBD2 (6 bases). From germline, CDR1 is MRHNA and CDR2 SNTAGT. The CDR3 has 14 residues. Between the trimmed V and J ends, which lost 5 bases and 2 bases, there was a span of 11 bases. The CDR3 coding sequence is TGTGCCAGCAGTAAGCGGGCCGACACAGATACGCAGTATTTT. Residues: CASSKRADTDTQYF.

The rearrangement links TRBV5-1 to TRBJ2-5; D is possibly TRBD1 (6 bases). CDR3 length: 16 residues. The ends were cut back, 4 bases at V and 0 bases at J, with 16 bases in the middle. Per the germline V gene, CDR1 is SGHRS and CDR2 is YFSETQ. DNA for the CDR3: TGCGCCAGCAGCGCCGGGACACGGGTATACCAAGAGACCCAGTACTTC. Its protein product is CASSAGTRVYQETQYF. The full variable domain, completed using reference TRBV5-1 and TRBJ2-5, is KAGVTQTPRYLIKTRGQQVTLSCSPISGHRSVSWYQQTPGQGLQFLFEYFSETQRNKGNFPGRFSGRQFSNSRSEMNVSTLELGDSALYLCASSAGTRVYQETQYFGPGTRLLVL.

This sequence joins TRBV19 and TRBJ2-5; TRBD2 matches at 13 bases. CDR1 LNHDA and CDR2 SQIVND come from the germline V gene (reference sequence). J was trimmed by 5 bases and V by 4 bases; bases with no gene match: 13. This CDR3 region has 18 residues. The CDR3 loop is CASSKTSGGTTFRETQYF. CDR3 sequence (DNA): TGTGCCAGTAGTAAGACTAGCGGGGGGACGACATTCCGGGAGACCCAGTACTTC.

The rearrangement uses TRBV5-1 and TRBJ1-1; tentatively, D is TRBD1 (6 bases). CDR1 and CDR2 from the germline V gene are SGHRS and YFSETQ. V lost 1 base to trimming and J lost 10 bases, with 20 bases between them. The CDR3 loop spans 15 amino acids. DNA for the CDR3: TGCGCCAGCAGCTTGATTTATTCGCCAGGGGTTGTAGCTTTCTTT. Its translation: CASSLIYSPGVVAFF.

This chain connects TRBV30 to TRBJ1-2; D remains ambiguous. Trimming shortened V by 1 base and J by 4 bases, and 16 bases separated the two germline ends. The germline V gene encodes CDR1 GTSNPN and CDR2 SVGIG (reference sequence). The CDR3 spans 15 residues. CDR3 sequence: CAWSEERENSYGYTF. CDR3 nucleotide sequence: TGTGCCTGGAGTGAGGAAAGGGAGAACAGCTATGGCTACACCTTC.